Listed below are T cell receptor beta chains from one sample, sequenced in a study of vaccination and CD4 T cells after COVID-19. No antigen is known for these receptors. MiXCR, applied by TCRdb to the PCR reads, yields one record per CDR3 protein. The sample lists fewer than 25,000 distinct CDR3 sequences; around 42% were seen once. The sample taken for sequencing was cultured CD4+ T cells from blood. The receptors were sampled from a human donor with COVID-19. Each CDR3 is given with its conserved first and last residue. The order of the fields is V gene, clone size, J gene, D gene, CDR3 protein, CDR3 DNA. D genes are given only for firm matches. Clone size is not always given. Where it is, it says once, few, many or a class for expanded clones.

v_call: TRBV12-3/TRBV12-4
clone_size: .
j_call: TRBJ2-5
d_call: .
cdr3_aa: CASSLTRAETQYF
cdr3_nt: TGTGCCAGCAGTTTGACTAGAGCGGAGACCCAGTACTTC

v_call: TRBV20-1
clone_size: .
j_call: TRBJ2-3
d_call: .
cdr3_aa: CSASPESIITDTQYF
cdr3_nt: TGCAGTGCTAGCCCGGAGAGCATAATCACAGATACGCAGTATTTT

v_call: TRBV6-1
clone_size: .
j_call: TRBJ2-2
d_call: TRBD2
cdr3_aa: CASSVRGGGGELFF
cdr3_nt: TGTGCCAGCAGTGTACGGGGGGGCGGCGGGGAGCTGTTTTTT

v_call: TRBV20-1
clone_size: .
j_call: TRBJ1-4
d_call: TRBD1
cdr3_aa: CTTEGAGNEKLFF
cdr3_nt: TGCACTACCGAGGGGGCTGGTAATGAAAAACTGTTTTTT

v_call: TRBV18
clone_size: .
j_call: TRBJ2-3
d_call: TRBD1
cdr3_aa: CASSTQGADTQYF
cdr3_nt: TGTGCCAGCTCCACACAGGGGGCAGATACGCAGTATTTT

v_call: TRBV25-1
clone_size: .
j_call: TRBJ2-4
d_call: .
cdr3_aa: CASRSRGDIQYF
cdr3_nt: TGTGCCAGCAGGAGCAGGGGGGACATTCAGTACTTC

v_call: TRBV6-2/TRBV6-3
clone_size: .
j_call: TRBJ2-3
d_call: .
cdr3_aa: CASSTGAAGTQYF
cdr3_nt: TGTGCCAGCAGTACGGGGGCGGCAGGTACGCAGTATTTT

v_call: TRBV20-1
clone_size: few
j_call: TRBJ2-3
d_call: .
cdr3_aa: CSAQEDGDTQYF
cdr3_nt: TGCAGTGCTCAGGAAGATGGAGATACGCAGTATTTT

v_call: TRBV19
clone_size: .
j_call: TRBJ1-2
d_call: .
cdr3_aa: CASSTRDIYGYTF
cdr3_nt: TGTGCCAGTAGTACTCGGGACATCTATGGCTACACCTTC

v_call: TRBV6-5
clone_size: .
j_call: TRBJ1-3
d_call: .
cdr3_aa: CASSSGGISGNTIYF
cdr3_nt: TGTGCCAGCAGTTCGGGCGGTATCTCTGGAAACACCATATATTTT

v_call: TRBV27
clone_size: few
j_call: TRBJ1-2
d_call: TRBD1
cdr3_aa: CASSSYRGHSDGYTF
cdr3_nt: TGTGCCAGCAGTAGCTACAGGGGGCACTCGGATGGCTACACCTTC

v_call: TRBV30
clone_size: .
j_call: TRBJ2-5
d_call: .
cdr3_aa: CAWNPLGEETQYF
cdr3_nt: TGTGCCTGGAACCCCCTTGGTGAAGAGACCCAGTACTTC

v_call: TRBV2
clone_size: .
j_call: TRBJ1-5
d_call: .
cdr3_aa: CASRVSGNQPQHF
cdr3_nt: TGTGCCAGTAGGGTCTCGGGCAATCAGCCCCAGCATTTT

v_call: TRBV24-1
clone_size: .
j_call: TRBJ2-7
d_call: .
cdr3_aa: CATSDVGEQYF
cdr3_nt: TGTGCCACCAGTGATGTGGGTGAGCAGTACTTC

v_call: TRBV15
clone_size: few
j_call: TRBJ1-5
d_call: TRBD1
cdr3_aa: CATSRQGANQPQHF
cdr3_nt: TGTGCCACCAGCAGGCAGGGGGCTAATCAGCCCCAGCATTTT

v_call: TRBV7-9
clone_size: .
j_call: TRBJ2-4
d_call: TRBD2
cdr3_aa: CASSLGGSSGAILAKNIQYF
cdr3_nt: TGTGCCAGCAGCTTAGGCGGTTCTAGCGGGGCGATACTAGCCAAAAACATTCAGTACTTC

v_call: TRBV7-2
clone_size: few
j_call: TRBJ1-1
d_call: .
cdr3_aa: CASSRWTAPEAFF
cdr3_nt: TGTGCCAGCAGCAGATGGACAGCCCCTGAAGCTTTCTTT

v_call: TRBV2
clone_size: .
j_call: TRBJ1-1
d_call: TRBD1
cdr3_aa: CASSLGRGQLKAFF
cdr3_nt: TGTGCCAGCAGTCTCGGACGGGGACAGCTGAAAGCTTTCTTT

v_call: TRBV7-2
clone_size: .
j_call: TRBJ2-5
d_call: TRBD2
cdr3_aa: CASSGGTRAETQYF
cdr3_nt: TGTGCCAGCAGCGGCGGGACTAGGGCGGAGACCCAGTACTTC

v_call: TRBV20-1
clone_size: .
j_call: TRBJ2-1
d_call: .
cdr3_aa: CSATEDRGGNEQFF
cdr3_nt: TGCAGTGCTACCGAGGACAGAGGCGGTAATGAGCAGTTCTTC

v_call: TRBV18
clone_size: .
j_call: TRBJ1-1
d_call: TRBD1
cdr3_aa: CASSPDRGRGAFF
cdr3_nt: TGTGCCAGCTCACCCGACAGGGGGCGCGGAGCTTTCTTT

v_call: TRBV2
clone_size: few
j_call: TRBJ2-7
d_call: TRBD1
cdr3_aa: CASRDSSYEQYF
cdr3_nt: TGTGCCAGCCGGGACAGCTCCTACGAGCAGTACTTC

v_call: TRBV12-5
clone_size: .
j_call: TRBJ2-5
d_call: TRBD2
cdr3_aa: CASGLVGSGGAKSGQETQYF
cdr3_nt: TGTGCTAGTGGTCTGGTGGGTAGCGGGGGGGCCAAGTCGGGCCAAGAGACCCAGTACTTC

v_call: TRBV10-1
clone_size: once
j_call: TRBJ2-1
d_call: .
cdr3_aa: CASSDPGYSYNEQFF
cdr3_nt: TGCGCCAGCAGTGACCCGGGCTACTCCTACAATGAGCAGTTCTTC

v_call: TRBV6-1
clone_size: .
j_call: TRBJ2-7
d_call: TRBD1
cdr3_aa: CASSRQGSSYEQYF
cdr3_nt: TGTGCCAGCAGCCGACAGGGGAGCTCCTACGAGCAGTACTTC

v_call: TRBV5-5
clone_size: .
j_call: TRBJ2-3
d_call: .
cdr3_aa: CASSRGGDTDTQYF
cdr3_nt: TGTGCCAGCAGCAGGGGGGGAGACACAGATACGCAGTATTTT

v_call: TRBV6-2/TRBV6-3
clone_size: medium-sized
j_call: TRBJ1-2
d_call: TRBD1
cdr3_aa: CASSYSEQGNGYTF
cdr3_nt: TGTGCCAGCAGTTACTCGGAACAGGGGAATGGCTACACCTTC

v_call: TRBV6-1
clone_size: .
j_call: TRBJ2-7
d_call: .
cdr3_aa: CASSEDVGGLSYEQYF
cdr3_nt: TGTGCCAGCAGTGAAGATGTCGGGGGCCTCTCCTACGAGCAGTACTTC